This T cell receptor (beta chain) derives from a study of blood T cell repertoires in COVID-19. Clones were sequenced by immunoSEQ multiplex PCR, and TCRdb holds only the in-frame ones, with some missing. The sample holds around 80,000 clones, roughly 85% seen once. Seattle patients were enrolled during active infection and followed longitudinally. Germline CDR1 MNHGY, CDR2 SVAAGI. Germline trimming cut 4 bases from V and 1 base from J; bases unmatched to any gene: 4. The CDR3 totals 15 residues. This clone was observed a few times. This receptor was taken from a man in his fifties with COVID-19, enrolled during active disease. Sequencing input: peripheral blood. This chain joins TRBV6-9 and TRBJ2-7, with TRBD2 identical over 10 bases. The CDR3: CASSSQTSGSYEQYF. The CDR3 region has the DNA TGTGCCAGCAGTTCCCAGACTAGCGGGTCCTACGAGCAGTACTTC.